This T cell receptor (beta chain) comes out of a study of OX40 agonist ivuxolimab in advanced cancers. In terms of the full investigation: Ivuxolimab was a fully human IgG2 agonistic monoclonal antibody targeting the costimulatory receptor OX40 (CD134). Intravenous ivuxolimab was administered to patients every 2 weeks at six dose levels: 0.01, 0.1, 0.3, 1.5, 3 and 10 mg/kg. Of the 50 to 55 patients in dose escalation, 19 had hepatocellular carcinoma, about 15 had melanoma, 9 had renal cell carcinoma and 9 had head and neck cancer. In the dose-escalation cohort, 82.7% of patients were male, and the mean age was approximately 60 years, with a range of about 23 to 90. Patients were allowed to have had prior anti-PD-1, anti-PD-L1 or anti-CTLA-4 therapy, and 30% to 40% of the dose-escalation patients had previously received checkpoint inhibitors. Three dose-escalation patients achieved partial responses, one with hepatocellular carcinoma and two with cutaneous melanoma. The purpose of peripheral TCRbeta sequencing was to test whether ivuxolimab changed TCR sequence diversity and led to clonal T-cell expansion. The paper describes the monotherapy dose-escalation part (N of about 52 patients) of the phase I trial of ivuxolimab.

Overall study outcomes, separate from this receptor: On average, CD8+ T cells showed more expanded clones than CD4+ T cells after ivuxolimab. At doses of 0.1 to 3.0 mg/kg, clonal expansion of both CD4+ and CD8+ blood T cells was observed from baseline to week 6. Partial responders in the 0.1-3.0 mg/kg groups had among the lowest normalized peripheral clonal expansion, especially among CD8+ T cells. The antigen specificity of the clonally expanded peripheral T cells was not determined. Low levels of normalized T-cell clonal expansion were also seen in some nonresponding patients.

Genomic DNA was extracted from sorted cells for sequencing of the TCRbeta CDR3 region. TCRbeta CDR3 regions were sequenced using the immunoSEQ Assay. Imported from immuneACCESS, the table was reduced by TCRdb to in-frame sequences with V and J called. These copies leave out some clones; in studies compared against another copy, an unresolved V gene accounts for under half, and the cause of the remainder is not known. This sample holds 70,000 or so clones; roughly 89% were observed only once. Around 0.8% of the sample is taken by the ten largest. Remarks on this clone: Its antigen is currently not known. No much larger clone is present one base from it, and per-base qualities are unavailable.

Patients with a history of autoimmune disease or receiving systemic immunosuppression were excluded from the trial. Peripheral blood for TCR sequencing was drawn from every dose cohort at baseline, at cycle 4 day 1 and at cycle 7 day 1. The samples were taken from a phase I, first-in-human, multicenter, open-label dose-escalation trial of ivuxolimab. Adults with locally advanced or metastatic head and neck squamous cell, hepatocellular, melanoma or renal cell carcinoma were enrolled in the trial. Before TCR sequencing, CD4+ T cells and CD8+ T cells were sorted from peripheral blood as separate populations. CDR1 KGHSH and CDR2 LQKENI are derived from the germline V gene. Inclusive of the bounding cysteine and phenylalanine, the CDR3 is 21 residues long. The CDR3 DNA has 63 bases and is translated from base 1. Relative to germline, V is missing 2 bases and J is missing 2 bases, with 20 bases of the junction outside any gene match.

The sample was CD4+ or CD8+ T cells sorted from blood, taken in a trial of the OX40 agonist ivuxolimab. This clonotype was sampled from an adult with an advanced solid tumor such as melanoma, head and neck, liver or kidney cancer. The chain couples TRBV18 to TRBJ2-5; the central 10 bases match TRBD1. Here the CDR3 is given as CASSPIRRDRGLSMDQETQYF. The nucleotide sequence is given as TGTGCCAGCTCACCAATTCGCCGGGACAGGGGTTTATCTATGGATCAAGAGACCCAGTACTTC. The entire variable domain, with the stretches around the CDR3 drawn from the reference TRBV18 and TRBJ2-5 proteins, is NAGVMQNPRHLVRRRGQEARLRCSPMKGHSHVYWYRQLPEEGLKFMVYLQKENIIDESGMPKERFSAEFPKEGPSILRIQQVVRGDSAAYFCASSPIRRDRGLSMDQETQYFGPGTRLLVL.